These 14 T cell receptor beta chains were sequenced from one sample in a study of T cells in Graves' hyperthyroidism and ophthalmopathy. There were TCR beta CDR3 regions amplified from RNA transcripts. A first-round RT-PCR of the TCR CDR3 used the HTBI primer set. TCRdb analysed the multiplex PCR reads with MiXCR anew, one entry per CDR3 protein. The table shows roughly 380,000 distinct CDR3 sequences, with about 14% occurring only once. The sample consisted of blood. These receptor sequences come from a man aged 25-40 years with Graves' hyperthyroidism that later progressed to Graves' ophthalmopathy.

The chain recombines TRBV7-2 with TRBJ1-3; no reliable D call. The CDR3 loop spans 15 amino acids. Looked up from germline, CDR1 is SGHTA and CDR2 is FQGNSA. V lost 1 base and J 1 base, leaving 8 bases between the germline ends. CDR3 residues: CASSLELVSGNTIYF. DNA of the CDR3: TGTGCCAGCAGCTTAGAATTGGTATCTGGAAACACCATATATTTT. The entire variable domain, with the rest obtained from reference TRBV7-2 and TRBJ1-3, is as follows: GAGVSQSPSNKVTEKGKDVELRCDPISGHTALYWYRQSLGQGLEFLIYFQGNSAPDKSGLPSDRFSAERTGGSVSTLTIQRTQQEDSAVYLCASSLELVSGNTIYFGEGSWLTVV.

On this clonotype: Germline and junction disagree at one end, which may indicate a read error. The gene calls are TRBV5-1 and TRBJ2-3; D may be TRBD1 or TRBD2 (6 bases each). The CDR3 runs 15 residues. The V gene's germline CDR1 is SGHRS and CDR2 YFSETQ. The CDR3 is CASGSGAGSTDTQYF. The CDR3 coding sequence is TGTGCCAGCGGCTCGGGGGCAGGAAGCACAGATACGCAGTATTTT.

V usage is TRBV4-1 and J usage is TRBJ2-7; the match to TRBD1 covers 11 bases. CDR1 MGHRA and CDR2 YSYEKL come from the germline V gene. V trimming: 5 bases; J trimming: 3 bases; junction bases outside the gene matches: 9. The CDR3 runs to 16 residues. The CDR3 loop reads CASSTIRGTGGYEQYF. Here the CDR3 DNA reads TGCGCCAGCAGCACAATACGAGGGACAGGGGGCTACGAGCAGTACTTC.

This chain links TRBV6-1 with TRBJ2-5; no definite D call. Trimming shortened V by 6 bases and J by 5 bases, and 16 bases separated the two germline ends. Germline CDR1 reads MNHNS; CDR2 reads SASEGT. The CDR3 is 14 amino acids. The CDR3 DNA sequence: TGTGCCAGCAGAAGCGCGGCGCCTCGGGAGACCCAGTACTTC. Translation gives CASRSAAPRETQYF.

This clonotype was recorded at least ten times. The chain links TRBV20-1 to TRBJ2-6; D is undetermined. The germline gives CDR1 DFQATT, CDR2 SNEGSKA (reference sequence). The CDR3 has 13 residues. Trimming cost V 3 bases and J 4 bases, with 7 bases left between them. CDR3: CSASFPGANVLTF. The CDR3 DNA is TGCAGTGCTAGTTTTCCCGGGGCCAACGTCCTGACTTTC.

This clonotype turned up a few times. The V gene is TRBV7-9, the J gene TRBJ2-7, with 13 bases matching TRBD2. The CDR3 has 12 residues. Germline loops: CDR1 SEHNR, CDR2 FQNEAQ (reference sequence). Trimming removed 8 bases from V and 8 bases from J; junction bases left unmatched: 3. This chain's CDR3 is CASRTSGGQQYF. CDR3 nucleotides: TGTGCCAGCCGGACTAGCGGGGGCCAGCAGTACTTC.

The CDR3: CASSPGGGVETQYF. CDR3 nucleotide sequence: TGTGCCAGCAGCCCCGGAGGGGGCGTAGAGACCCAGTACTTC. The J gene is TRBJ2-5, the V gene TRBV9, with D possibly matching TRBD1 (7 bases). Between the trimmed V and J ends, which lost 4 bases and 4 bases, there was a span of 14 bases. The germline V gene encodes CDR1 SGDLS and CDR2 YYNGEE. This CDR3 spans 14 amino acids.

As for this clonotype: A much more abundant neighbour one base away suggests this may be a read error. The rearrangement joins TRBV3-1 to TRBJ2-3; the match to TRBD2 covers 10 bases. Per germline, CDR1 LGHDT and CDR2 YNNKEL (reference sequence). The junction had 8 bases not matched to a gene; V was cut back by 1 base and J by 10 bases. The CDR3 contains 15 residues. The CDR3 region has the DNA TGTGCCAGCAGCCAAGTCACTAGCGGGGATGATGCGCAGTATTTT. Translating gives CASSQVTSGDDAQYF.

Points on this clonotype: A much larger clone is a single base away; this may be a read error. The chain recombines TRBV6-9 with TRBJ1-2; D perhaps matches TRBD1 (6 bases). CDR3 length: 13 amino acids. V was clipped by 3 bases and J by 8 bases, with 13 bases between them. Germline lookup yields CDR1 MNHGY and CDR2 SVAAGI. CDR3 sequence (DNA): TGTGCCAGCAGTTACGGGGGGGCGAGCGGCTACACCTTC. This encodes CASSYGGASGYTF.

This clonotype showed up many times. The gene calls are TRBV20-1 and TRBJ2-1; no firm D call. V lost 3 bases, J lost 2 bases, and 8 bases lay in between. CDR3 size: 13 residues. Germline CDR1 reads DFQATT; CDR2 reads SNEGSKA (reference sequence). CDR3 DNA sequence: TGCAGTGCTAGTGGTCAGACCTACAATGAGCAGTTCTTC. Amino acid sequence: CSASGQTYNEQFF.

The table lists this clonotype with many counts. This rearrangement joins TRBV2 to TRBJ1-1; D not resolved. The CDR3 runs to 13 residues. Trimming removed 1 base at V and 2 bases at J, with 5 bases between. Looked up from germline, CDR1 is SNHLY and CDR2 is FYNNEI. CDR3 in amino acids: CASSEVPNTEAFF. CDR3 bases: TGTGCCAGCAGTGAAGTTCCCAACACTGAAGCTTTCTTT.

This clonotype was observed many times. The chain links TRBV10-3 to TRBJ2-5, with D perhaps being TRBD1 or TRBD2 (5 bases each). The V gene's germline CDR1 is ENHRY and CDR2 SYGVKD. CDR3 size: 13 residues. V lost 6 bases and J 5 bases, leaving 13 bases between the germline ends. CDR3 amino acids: CAISEGRGETQYF. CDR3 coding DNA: TGTGCCATCAGCGAGGGACGTGGGGAGACCCAGTACTTC.

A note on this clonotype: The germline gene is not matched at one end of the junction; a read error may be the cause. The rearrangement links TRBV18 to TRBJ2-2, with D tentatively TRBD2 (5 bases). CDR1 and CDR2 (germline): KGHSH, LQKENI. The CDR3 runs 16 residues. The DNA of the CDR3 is TGTGCCAGCTCACGAGGAAGGTCCTCGAACACCGGGGAGCTGGTTTTT. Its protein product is CASSRGRSSNTGELVF.

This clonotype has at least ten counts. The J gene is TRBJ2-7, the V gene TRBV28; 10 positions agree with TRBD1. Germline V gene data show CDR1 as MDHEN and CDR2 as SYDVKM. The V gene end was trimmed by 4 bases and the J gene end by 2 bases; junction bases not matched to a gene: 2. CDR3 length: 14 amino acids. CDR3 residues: CASSSGQGPYEQYF. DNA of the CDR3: TGTGCCAGCAGTTCGGGACAGGGGCCCTACGAGCAGTACTTC. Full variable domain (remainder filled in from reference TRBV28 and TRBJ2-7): DVKVTQSSRYLVKRTGEKVFLECVQDMDHENMFWYRQDPGLGLRLIYFSYDVKMKEKGDIPEGYSVSREKKERFSLILESASTNQTSMYLCASSSGQGPYEQYFGPGTRLTVT.